A single T cell receptor beta chain is shown here with its context. Its antigen remains unidentified. Compared with germline, one end of the junction differs, possibly owing to a read error. Germline assignment: CDR1 DFQATT and CDR2 SNEGSKA (reference sequence). The CDR3 has 11 residues. The iRepertoire nested amplicon-rescue multiplex PCR amplified TCR alpha and beta CDR3s from RNA. Using its own MiXCR run on the multiplex PCR reads, TCRdb lists one record per CDR3 protein. The table records about 180,000 distinct CDR3 sequences, about 46% of them present only once. The data originate from a study of glioma-infiltrating T cells. General study results and limits: Tissue-blood divergence was below expectation in non-neoplastic patients, above in gliomas.

Specimen: glioma tissue, nonneoplastic brain tissue, or PBMCs (not recorded which). This TCR came from a human donor with low-grade glioma or glioblastoma, undergoing nonglioma brain surgery, or in good health (not recorded which). This chain joins TRBV20-1 and TRBJ2-7; tentative D call: TRBD2 (5 bases). CDR3 sequence reads: CSVEVKYDQYF. CDR3 DNA sequence: TGCAGTGTGGAGGTTAAATACGATCAGTACTTC.